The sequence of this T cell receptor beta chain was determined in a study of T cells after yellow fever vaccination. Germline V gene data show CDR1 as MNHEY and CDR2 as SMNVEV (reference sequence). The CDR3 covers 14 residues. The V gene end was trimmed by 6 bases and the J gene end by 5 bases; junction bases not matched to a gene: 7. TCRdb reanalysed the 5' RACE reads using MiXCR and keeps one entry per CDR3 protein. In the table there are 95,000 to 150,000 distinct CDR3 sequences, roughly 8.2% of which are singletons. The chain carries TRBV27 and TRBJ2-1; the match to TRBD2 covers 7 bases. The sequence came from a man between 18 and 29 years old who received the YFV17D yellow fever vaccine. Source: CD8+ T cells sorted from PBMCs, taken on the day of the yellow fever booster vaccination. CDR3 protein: CASRTGLVNNEQFF. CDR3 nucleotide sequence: TGTGCCAGCAGGACCGGACTAGTTAACAATGAGCAGTTCTTC.